Listed here is a single TCR beta chain. These data originate in a study of T cell responses to AZD1222 COVID-19 vaccine. Only in-frame clones appear in the TCRdb table, and some are missing; sequencing was by immunoSEQ multiplex PCR. The sample contains under 170,000 clones, approximately 90% of which appear only once. With 4 bases removed from V and 8 bases from J, the gap between germline ends came to 14 bases. CDR1 and CDR2 (germline): SNHLY, FYNNEI. The CDR3 runs 13 residues. Here the sequenced sample was peripheral blood, taken 28 days after the second AZD1222 dose. The gene calls are TRBV2 and TRBJ1-2; D call uncertain. The TCR sequence derives from an adult who received the AZD1222 COVID-19 vaccine. For the CDR3, the DNA is TGTGCCAGCAGTGTTACAGATGGGTCCGGCTACACCTTC. Translation: CASSVTDGSGYTF.